The following is a T cell receptor (beta chain) sequence with its context. What antigen it recognizes has not been identified. One base away there is no much larger clone; base qualities are not given. CDR1 and CDR2 are read off the germline V gene as MNHEY and SVGAGI. The V end loses 0 bases and the J end loses 4 bases, and a stretch of 13 bases separates them. From the cysteine through the phenylalanine, the CDR3 covers 16 amino acids. This entry keeps only the CDR3 DNA: 48 bases, framed from base 1. The entry originates in a study of vaccination effects on CD4 cells after COVID-19 (dated by TCRdb to about 2022). About the study as a whole: Each participant received two doses of an mRNA SARS-CoV-2 vaccine, either BNT162b2 or mRNA-1273. SARS-CoV-2 spike-specific CD4+ TCR repertoires were compared before and after mRNA vaccination in COVID-19 convalescent patients and in infection-naive vaccine recipients. A total of roughly 9 COVID-19 convalescent patients and 4 SARS-CoV-2-naive healthy vaccine recipients were included in the full study. Cultures from other donors in the study were sequenced using the Oncomine TCR Beta short-read assay on an Illumina iSeq 100. Points the paper makes about the study in general: In healthy vaccine recipients, vaccine-induced clones were almost all SARS-CoV-2 mono-reactive, with only 1 of 255 cross-reactive with common cold coronaviruses. The study was limited by a small number of convalescent patients and lacked early post-infection timepoints. At late post-vaccination timepoints, both infection-induced and vaccine-induced clones showed marked clonal contraction, consistent with waning T cell responses.

Library preparation employed the immunoSEQ multiplex PCR assay. DNA from the cultured and isolated CD4+ T cells underwent TCR beta CDR3 sequencing. On the study's bioinformatics: Non-productive TCR sequences were removed and reads were trimmed to the CDR3 region, keeping CDR3s of at least 7 amino acids. Antigen-specific clonotypes were identified using the MANAFEST web app by comparison of expansion in peptide wells against reference cultures. To count as positive, a clone had to show expansion at FDR<0.05 compared with the reference and with all other wells, an odds ratio above 5, and a frequency above 0.1% in two replicate wells. Clonotypes significantly expanded in SARS-CoV-2 spike wells and in at least one common cold coronavirus spike condition were defined as cross-reactive. CDR3 similarity was assessed by Levenshtein distance with the stringdist R package, and unrooted trees were built with ape in R 3.6.1. Drawn from immuneACCESS, this table holds only the in-frame rearrangements with V and J called that TCRdb kept. Clones are partly lost; checked studies trace under half to an unresolved V gene and leave the rest unexplained. V and J calls plus clone size are reproduced from that table; the DNA served to infer D and trimming. The sample contains under 55,000 clones, just under 80% of them found a single time. Clones ranked in the top ten supply more than 5% of the sample.

In the ViraFEST assay, PBMC were stimulated with viral peptide pools, and TCR sequencing was then used to find antigen-specific CD4+ T cell clonotypes based on their expansion. After around 11 days of culture, CD4+ T cells were isolated with the EasySep CD4+ T cell isolation kit. None of the healthy vaccine recipients had a prior SARS-CoV-2 infection, which was confirmed by nucleocapsid antibody tests that came back negative both before and after vaccination. Some 2 million PBMC per well were cultured in IMDM with 5% human AB serum, 7.5 to 10 IU/ml IL-2 and gentamicin, plus 10 ug/ml peptides. Half of the culture medium was replaced with fresh IL-2-containing medium on days 3 and 7. Unless noted otherwise, every peptide stimulation condition was grown in triplicate wells. PBMC were separated from whole blood using Ficoll-Paque Plus gradient centrifugation and were then either cryopreserved at -140C or used fresh. The overlapping peptide pools covered the spike proteins of SARS-CoV-2 and of the common cold coronaviruses HCoV-NL63, HCoV-OC43 and HCoV-229E. Genomic DNA was extracted from cultured CD4+ T cells with the QIAamp micro DNA kit.

The chain employs TRBV6-5 and TRBJ1-3, with TRBD1 tentatively as D gene (6 bases match). The specimen comprised CD4+ T cells from PBMCs cultured with HCoV-OC43 spike peptides, sampled before COVID-19 vaccination. The cell subset or site tag for this specimen amounts to: HCoV-OC43 spike overlapping peptide pool stimulation. The sequence derives from a human donor who received a COVID-19 vaccine. The DNA is TGTGCCAGCAGTTACTCGATCACAGGGCACGGAAACACCATATATTTT. Protein translation: CASSYSITGHGNTIYF.